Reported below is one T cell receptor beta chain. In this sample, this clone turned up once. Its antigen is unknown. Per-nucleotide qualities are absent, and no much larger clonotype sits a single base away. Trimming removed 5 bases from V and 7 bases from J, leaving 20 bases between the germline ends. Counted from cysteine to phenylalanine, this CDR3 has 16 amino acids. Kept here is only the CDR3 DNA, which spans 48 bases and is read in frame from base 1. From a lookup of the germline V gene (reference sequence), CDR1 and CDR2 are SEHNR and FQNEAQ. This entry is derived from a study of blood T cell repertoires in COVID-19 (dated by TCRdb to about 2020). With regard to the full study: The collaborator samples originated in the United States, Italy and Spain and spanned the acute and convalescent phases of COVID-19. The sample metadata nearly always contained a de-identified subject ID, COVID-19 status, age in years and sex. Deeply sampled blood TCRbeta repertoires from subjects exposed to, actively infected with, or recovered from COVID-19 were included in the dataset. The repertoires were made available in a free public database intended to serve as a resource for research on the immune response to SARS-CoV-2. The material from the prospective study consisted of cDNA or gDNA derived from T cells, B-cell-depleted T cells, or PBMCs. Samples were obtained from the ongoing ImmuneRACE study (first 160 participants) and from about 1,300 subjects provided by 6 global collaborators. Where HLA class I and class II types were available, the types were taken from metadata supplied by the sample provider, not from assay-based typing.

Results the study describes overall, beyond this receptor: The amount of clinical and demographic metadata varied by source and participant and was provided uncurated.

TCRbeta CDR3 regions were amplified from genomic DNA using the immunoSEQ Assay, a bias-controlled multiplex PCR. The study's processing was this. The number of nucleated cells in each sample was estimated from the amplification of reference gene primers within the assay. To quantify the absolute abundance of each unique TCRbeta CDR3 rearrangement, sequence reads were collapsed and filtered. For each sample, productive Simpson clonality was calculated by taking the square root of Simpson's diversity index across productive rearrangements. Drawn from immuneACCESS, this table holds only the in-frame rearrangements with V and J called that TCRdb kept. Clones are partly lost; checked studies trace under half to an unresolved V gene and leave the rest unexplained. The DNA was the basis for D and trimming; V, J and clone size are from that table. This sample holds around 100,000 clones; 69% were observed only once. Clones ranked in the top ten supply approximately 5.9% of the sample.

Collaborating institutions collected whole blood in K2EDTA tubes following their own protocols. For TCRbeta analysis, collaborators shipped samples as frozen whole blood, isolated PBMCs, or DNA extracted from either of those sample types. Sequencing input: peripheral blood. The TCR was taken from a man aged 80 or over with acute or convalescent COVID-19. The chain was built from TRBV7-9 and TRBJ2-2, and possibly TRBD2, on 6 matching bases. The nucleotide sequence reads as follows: TGTGCCAGCAGCCTGTTGGACGGGAGAACGGGCGGGGAGCTGTTTTTT. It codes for CASSLLDGRTGGELFF.